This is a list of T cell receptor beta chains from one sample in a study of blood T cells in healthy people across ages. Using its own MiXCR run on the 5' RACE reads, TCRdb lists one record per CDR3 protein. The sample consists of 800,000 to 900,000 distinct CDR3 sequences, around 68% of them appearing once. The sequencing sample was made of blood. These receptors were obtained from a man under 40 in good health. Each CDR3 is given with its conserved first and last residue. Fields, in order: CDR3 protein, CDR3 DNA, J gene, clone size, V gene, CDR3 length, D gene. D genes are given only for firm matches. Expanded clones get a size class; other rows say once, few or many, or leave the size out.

CDR3: CASRTGGPVYTQYF
DNA: TGTGCCAGCAGGACGGGGGGGCCCGTGTATACGCAGTATTTT
J: TRBJ2-3
size: -
V: TRBV28
length: 14
D: TRBD2

CDR3: CASSLTTGGYEQYF
DNA: TGTGCCAGCAGCTTAACGACAGGGGGTTACGAGCAGTACTTC
J: TRBJ2-7
size: few
V: TRBV7-8
length: 14
D: TRBD1

CDR3: CSAKRTSGYTDTQYF
DNA: TGCAGTGCAAAGAGGACTAGCGGTTACACAGATACGCAGTATTTT
J: TRBJ2-3
size: -
V: TRBV20-1
length: 15
D: TRBD2

CDR3: CASSLRRQGASGANVLTF
DNA: TGTGCCAGCAGCTTACGGAGACAGGGGGCTTCGGGGGCCAACGTCCTGACTTTC
J: TRBJ2-6
size: -
V: TRBV7-6
length: 18
D: TRBD1

CDR3: CSAQRGTSSYEQYF
DNA: TGCAGTGCCCAGCGGGGGACGAGCTCCTACGAGCAGTACTTC
J: TRBJ2-7
size: -
V: TRBV20-1
length: 14
D: TRBD2

CDR3: CASSGTGGAEQFF
DNA: TGTGCCAGCAGCGGGACAGGGGGCGCTGAGCAGTTCTTC
J: TRBJ2-1
size: -
V: TRBV7-3
length: 13
D: TRBD1

CDR3: CASSQDAGTAHNSPLHF
DNA: TGTGCCAGCAGCCAAGACGCCGGGACGGCCCATAATTCACCCCTCCACTTT
J: TRBJ1-6
size: -
V: TRBV4-2
length: 17
D: -

CDR3: CSVDLGEVDNEQFF
DNA: TGCAGCGTTGATCTGGGGGAAGTTGACAATGAGCAGTTCTTC
J: TRBJ2-1
size: few
V: TRBV29-1
length: 14
D: -

CDR3: CACSPPGLFYNEQFF
DNA: TGTGCCTGCAGCCCCCCGGGGCTCTTCTACAATGAGCAGTTCTTC
J: TRBJ2-1
size: -
V: TRBV28
length: 15
D: -

CDR3: CSVEAGNTEAFF
DNA: TGCAGCGTTGAGGCAGGGAACACTGAAGCTTTCTTT
J: TRBJ1-1
size: -
V: TRBV29-1
length: 12
D: -

CDR3: CASSQGSRGAEETQYF
DNA: TGCGCCAGCAGCCAAGGATCGCGGGGGGCCGAAGAGACCCAGTACTTC
J: TRBJ2-5
size: -
V: TRBV4-3
length: 16
D: TRBD2

CDR3: CASSRQRQGSEAFF
DNA: TGTGCCAGCAGCCGCCAAAGACAGGGCTCTGAAGCTTTCTTT
J: TRBJ1-1
size: -
V: TRBV3-1
length: 14
D: TRBD1

CDR3: CARTSGLQETQYF
DNA: TGTGCGAGGACGTCGGGACTACAAGAGACCCAGTACTTC
J: TRBJ2-5
size: -
V: TRBV6-4
length: 13
D: TRBD2

CDR3: CASSPRPDHNEQFF
DNA: TGTGCCAGCAGCCCCCGACCAGATCACAATGAGCAGTTCTTC
J: TRBJ2-1
size: -
V: TRBV4-2
length: 14
D: -

CDR3: CAISESGGPGNEQYF
DNA: TGTGCCATCAGTGAGTCAGGCGGTCCTGGGAACGAGCAGTACTTC
J: TRBJ2-7
size: few
V: TRBV10-3
length: 15
D: -

CDR3: CASSVGQMYQGTQYF
DNA: TGTGCCAGCAGCGTGGGTCAGATGTACCAAGGGACCCAGTACTTC
J: TRBJ2-5
size: -
V: TRBV9
length: 15
D: -

CDR3: CASSDRGSSSQQYF
DNA: TGTGCCAGCAGTGACCGGGGCTCTAGCTCCCAGCAGTATTTT
J: TRBJ2-3
size: -
V: TRBV6-4
length: 14
D: -

CDR3: CASSQDRRDRTPGEQFF
DNA: TGCGCCAGCAGCCAAGATAGGAGAGACAGGACCCCCGGGGAGCAGTTCTTC
J: TRBJ2-1
size: -
V: TRBV4-3
length: 17
D: -

CDR3: CATSFRLAGPPETQYF
DNA: TGTGCCACCAGCTTTAGACTAGCGGGTCCACCGGAGACCCAGTACTTC
J: TRBJ2-5
size: -
V: TRBV15
length: 16
D: TRBD2

CDR3: CASSWGQSIRYNEQFF
DNA: TGTGCCAGCAGTTGGGGACAGAGCATAAGATACAATGAGCAGTTCTTC
J: TRBJ2-1
size: -
V: TRBV2
length: 16
D: TRBD1